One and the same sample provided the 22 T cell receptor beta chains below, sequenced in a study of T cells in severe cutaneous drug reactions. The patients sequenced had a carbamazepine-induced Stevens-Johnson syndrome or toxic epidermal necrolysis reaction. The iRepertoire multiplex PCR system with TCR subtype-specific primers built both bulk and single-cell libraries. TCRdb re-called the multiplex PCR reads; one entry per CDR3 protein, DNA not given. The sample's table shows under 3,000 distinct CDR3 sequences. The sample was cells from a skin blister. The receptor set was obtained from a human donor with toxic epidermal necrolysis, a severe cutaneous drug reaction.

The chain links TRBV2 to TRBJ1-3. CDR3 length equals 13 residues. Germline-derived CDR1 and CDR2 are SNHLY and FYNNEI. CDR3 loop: CASGRSSGNTIYF. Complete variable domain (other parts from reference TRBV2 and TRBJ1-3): EPEVTQTPSHQVTQMGQEVILRCVPISNHLYFYWYRQILGQKVEFLVSFYNNEISEKSEIFDDQFSVERPDGSNFTLKIRSTKLEDSAMYFCASGRSSGNTIYFGEGSWLTVV.

The CDR3 is CASSFGTGLEAFF. V gene TRBV12-3 or TRBV12-4 combines with J gene TRBJ1-1; TCRdb reports TRBD1, a call that lacks DNA to check it against. This CDR3 is 13 amino acids long.

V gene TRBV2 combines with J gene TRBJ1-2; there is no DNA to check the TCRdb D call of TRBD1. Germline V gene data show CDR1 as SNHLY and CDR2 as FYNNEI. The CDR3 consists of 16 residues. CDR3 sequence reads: CASSASDRGDNYGYTF.

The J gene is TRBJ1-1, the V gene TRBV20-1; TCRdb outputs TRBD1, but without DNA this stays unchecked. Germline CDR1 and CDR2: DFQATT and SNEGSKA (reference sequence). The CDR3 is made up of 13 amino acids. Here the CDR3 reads CSAINREEAEAFF.

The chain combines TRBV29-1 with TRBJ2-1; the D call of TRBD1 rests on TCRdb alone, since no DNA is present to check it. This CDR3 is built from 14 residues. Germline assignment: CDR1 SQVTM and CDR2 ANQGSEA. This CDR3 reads CSGNSASGGHEQFF.

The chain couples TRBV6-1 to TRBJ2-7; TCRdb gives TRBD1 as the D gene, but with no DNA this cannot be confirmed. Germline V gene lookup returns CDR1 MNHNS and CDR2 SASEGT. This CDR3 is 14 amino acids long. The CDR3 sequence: CASTSGTGHYEQYF.

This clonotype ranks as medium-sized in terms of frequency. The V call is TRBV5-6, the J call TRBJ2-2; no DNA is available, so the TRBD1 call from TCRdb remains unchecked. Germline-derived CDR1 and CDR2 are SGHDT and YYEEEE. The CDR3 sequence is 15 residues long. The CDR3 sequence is CASSLRGTNTGELFF. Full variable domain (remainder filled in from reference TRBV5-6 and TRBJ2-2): DAGVTQSPTHLIKTRGQQVTLRCSPKSGHDTVSWYQQALGQGPQFIFQYYEEEERQRGNFPDRFSGHQFPNYSSELNVNALLLGDSALYLCASSLRGTNTGELFFGEGSRLTVL.

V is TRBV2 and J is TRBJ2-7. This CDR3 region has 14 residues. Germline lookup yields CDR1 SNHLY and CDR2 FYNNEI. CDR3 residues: CASSGGGYGYEQYF.

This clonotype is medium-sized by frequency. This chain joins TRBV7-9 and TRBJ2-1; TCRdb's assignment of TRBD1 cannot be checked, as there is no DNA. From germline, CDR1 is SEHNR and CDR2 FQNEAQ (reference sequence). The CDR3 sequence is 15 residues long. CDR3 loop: CASSLGGGVSDEQFF.

CDR3 amino acids: CATSRAGTSGGYNEQFF. The rearrangement joins TRBV15 to TRBJ2-1; TCRdb reports TRBD2, a call that lacks DNA to check it against. CDR1 and CDR2 (germline): LNHNV, YYDKDF (reference sequence). The length of the CDR3 is 17 residues.

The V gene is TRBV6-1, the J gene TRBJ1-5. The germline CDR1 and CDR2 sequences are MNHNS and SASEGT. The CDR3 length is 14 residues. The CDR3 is CASSEFSITQPQHF.

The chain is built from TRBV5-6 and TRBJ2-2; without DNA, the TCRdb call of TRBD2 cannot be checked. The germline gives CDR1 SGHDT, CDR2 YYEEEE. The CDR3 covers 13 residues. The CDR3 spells CASTTRISGELFF. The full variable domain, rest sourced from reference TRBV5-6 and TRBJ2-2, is DAGVTQSPTHLIKTRGQQVTLRCSPKSGHDTVSWYQQALGQGPQFIFQYYEEEERQRGNFPDRFSGHQFPNYSSELNVNALLLGDSALYLCASTTRISGELFFGEGSRLTVL.

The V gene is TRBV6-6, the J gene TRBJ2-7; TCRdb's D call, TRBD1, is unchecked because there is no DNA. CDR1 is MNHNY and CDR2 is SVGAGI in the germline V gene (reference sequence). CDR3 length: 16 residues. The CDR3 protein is CASKISASSGAYEQYF.

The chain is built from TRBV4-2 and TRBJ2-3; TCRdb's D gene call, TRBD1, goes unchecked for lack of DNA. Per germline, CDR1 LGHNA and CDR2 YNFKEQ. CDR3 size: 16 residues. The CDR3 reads CASSQGVGTGRDTQYF.

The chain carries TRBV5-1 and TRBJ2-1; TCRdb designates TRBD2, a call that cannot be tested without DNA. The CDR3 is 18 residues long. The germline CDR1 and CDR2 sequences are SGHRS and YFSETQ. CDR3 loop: CASSLALLAGGAGETQFF.

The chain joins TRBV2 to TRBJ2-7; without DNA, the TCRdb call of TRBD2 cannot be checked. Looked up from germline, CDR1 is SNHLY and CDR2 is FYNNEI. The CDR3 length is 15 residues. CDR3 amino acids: CASRDYSGSSYEQYF.

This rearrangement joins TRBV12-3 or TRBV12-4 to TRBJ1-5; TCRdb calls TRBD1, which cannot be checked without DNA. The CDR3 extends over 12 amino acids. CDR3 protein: CASSFPGQPQHF.

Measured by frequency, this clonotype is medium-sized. The CDR3 reads CASSTKTFYGYTF. This chain uses TRBV19 with TRBJ1-2. CDR1 is LNHDA, CDR2 SQIVND, per germline (reference sequence). CDR3 length equals 13 residues.

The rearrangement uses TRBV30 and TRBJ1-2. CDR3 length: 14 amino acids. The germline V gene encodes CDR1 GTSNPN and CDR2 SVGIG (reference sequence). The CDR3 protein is CAWSQYPANYGYTF.

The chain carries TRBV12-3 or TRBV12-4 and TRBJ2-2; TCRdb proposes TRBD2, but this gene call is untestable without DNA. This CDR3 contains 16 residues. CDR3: CASRGGLAGAVGELFF.

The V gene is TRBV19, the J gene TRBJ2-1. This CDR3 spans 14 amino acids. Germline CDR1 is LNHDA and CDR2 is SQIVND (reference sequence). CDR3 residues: CASSKVALGNEQFF.

The CDR3 sequence: CASSPGTVERDTQYF. The genes are TRBV18 and TRBJ2-3; TCRdb names TRBD1, which stays unverified in the absence of DNA. CDR3 length equals 15 residues. CDR1 KGHSH and CDR2 LQKENI come from the germline V gene.